This T cell receptor beta chain derives from a study of monozygotic twins with inflammatory bowel disease (dated 2019 in TCRdb). Background for the entire study: The complete study included around 30 monozygotic twin pairs: 19 IBD-discordant Danish pairs and nine German pairs, of which four were IBD-concordant and five were IBD-discordant. Within discordant pairs, disease-associated traits were sought mainly by comparing IBD patients with their genetically identical healthy co-twins. Each individual had, on average, about 151 000 unique TCRalpha sequences and 181 000 unique TCRbeta sequences available for analysis. Here is what the overall study found, with its caveats: Repertoire similarity did not differ between concordant and discordant twins, which could be due to limited statistical power. The results gave no support for a single strong signal or clonotype linked to IBD. IBD patients shared fewer clonotypes with other individuals than healthy twins did, most markedly in patients showing signs of disease activity. IBD patients had lower TCRbeta repertoire diversity, measured by the inverse Simpson index, than their healthy co-twins. Distinction between different T cell subtypes could not be achieved in the analysis. Differing immunosuppressive treatments among patients may have added background noise and inter-individual variability to the repertoires.

Library prep was done by 5' RACE. The input for every TCR library was around 4,000 ng of total RNA. cDNA was synthesized with SMARTScribe reverse transcriptase in eight separate reactions per sample. Unique molecular identifiers containing a 6-nucleotide sample barcode were introduced through template switching during cDNA synthesis. Amplification of TCRalpha and TCRbeta cDNA involved two nested PCRs of about 15 and 9 cycles, and each PCR was followed by bead purification. Before amplification, the cDNA was both treated with uracil DNA-glycosylase and purified with the QIAquick PCR purification kit. The second PCR was the step at which Illumina TruSeq-compatible adapters and sample-specific barcodes were added. Library quality and concentration were assessed using TapeStation and Qubit, and roughly 5 ng of each library was pooled. The pooled libraries were sequenced with 2 x 100 bp reads and custom sequencing primers on an Illumina HiSeq2500 single-index Rapid Run. As for the original processing: MiGEC version 1.2.6 was used for UMI-based consensus assembly to correct PCR and sequencing errors. MiXCR version 2.1.1 handled V(D)J alignment, clonotype assembly and CDR3 extraction. Normalisation of gene usage, clonotype sharing and MAIT/NKT TCR abundance was achieved by analysing the top 1000, 10 000 and 20 000 clonotypes per sample. Diversity was computed as the inverse Simpson index with the vegan R package after downsampling to 27 000 UMIs. Paired Mann-Whitney U tests were applied to discordant twin pairs, with Benjamini-Hochberg correction for multiple testing. TCRdb reprocessed the reads, and each CDR3 protein sequence is entered once, without DNA. The V and J calls, along with clone size, are taken from TCRdb and not from the paper's own processing. This sample's listing comprises 350,000 to 550,000 distinct CDR3 sequences. The ten largest clonotypes hold 2% to 2.5% of the sample.

The germline V gene provides CDR1 SGHRS and CDR2 YFSETQ. The CDR3 starts with the cysteine, ends with the phenylalanine, and has 15 residues. No DNA was logged. Concerning this clonotype: The clone's antigen remains unknown.

From each donor, an approximately 2.5 ml peripheral blood sample was drawn into PAXgene tubes and stored at -80 degrees C. Without T cell sorting, total RNA was isolated from whole blood using the PAXgene blood miRNA kit on an automated QIAcube. Deep TCRalpha and TCRbeta repertoire profiling with unique molecular barcoding was performed on peripheral blood of monozygotic twin pairs concordant or discordant for inflammatory bowel disease. Smoking habits were recorded for all twin pairs, and each individual was classified as a current, former or never smoker. Sequenced sample: blood. The chain links TRBV5-1 with TRBJ2-7; TCRdb proposes TRBD1, but this gene call is untestable without DNA. The TCR comes from a human donor with ulcerative colitis or Crohn's disease, or a healthy co-twin of an affected twin (not recorded which). The CDR3 loop reads CASSLAGGSWYEQYF. The CDR3, completed at both ends by the reference TRBV5-1 and TRBJ2-7 genes, gives the full variable domain KAGVTQTPRYLIKTRGQQVTLSCSPISGHRSVSWYQQTPGQGLQFLFEYFSETQRNKGNFPGRFSGRQFSNSRSEMNVSTLELGDSALYLCASSLAGGSWYEQYFGPGTRLTVT.